The T cell receptor beta chain described here comes from a study of tumor-infiltrating lymphocytes in primary liver carcinoma. With 400 to 550 ng total RNA as template and a constant-region primer, TCR beta cDNA was made. Construction of TCR beta libraries relied on three successive nested multiplex PCR rounds employing slightly modified ARM-PCR. Two initial PCR rounds of approximately 10 cycles each paired TRBV1-TRBV30 forward primers with a C-beta reverse primer. Via MiXCR, TCRdb re-called the multiplex PCR reads, giving one row per CDR3 protein. The profile shows around 100,000 distinct CDR3 sequences, around three quarters of them singletons. CDR3 length: 15 residues. Germline V gene sequence: CDR1 SGHNT, CDR2 YYREEE (reference sequence). Trimming stripped 4 bases from V and 0 bases from J, with 11 bases between. This clonotype was seen at least ten times. Co-extracting RNA and DNA was done with 20-30 mg of unsorted bulk tissue as input.

Sequencing used liver tumor tissue from sampling region 5. Subset defined: tumor region T5, tumor centre. The chain couples TRBV5-4 to TRBJ2-4; a weak D match, TRBD2 (6 bases). The TCR sequence derives from a woman aged 55-69 years with primary liver carcinoma and hepatitis B virus infection. The chain's CDR3 is CASSPRDSAKNIQYF. In DNA form, the CDR3 reads TGTGCCAGCAGCCCACGGGACTCAGCCAAAAACATTCAGTACTTC. Combining the CDR3 with reference TRBV5-4 and TRBJ2-4 gives the whole variable domain ETGVTQSPTHLIKTRGQQVTLRCSSQSGHNTVSWYQQALGQGPQFIFQYYREEENGRGNFPPRFSGLQFPNYSSELNVNALELDDSALYLCASSPRDSAKNIQYFGAGTRLSVL.